The 18 T cell receptor beta chains given below trace back to one sample, sequenced in a study of beta chain features in type 1 diabetes. The investigators reverse transcribed all of the isolated RNA, so they sequenced expressed TCRB transcripts. Data came from immunoSEQ multiplex PCR; TCRdb stores just in-frame clones and leaves some out. Counted here are under 200,000 clones, approximately 8.1% occurring once; the ten biggest clones make up nearly 0.65%. The sequencing sample was made of central memory CD4+ T cells from blood. These receptors all come from a man aged 18-30 years in good health.

In this sample, this clone turned up a few times. This chain links TRBV7-2 with TRBJ2-3, with TRBD2 matching over 8 bases. V shed 2 bases, J shed 0 bases, and the junction held 1 base outside the gene matches. Per the germline V gene, CDR1 is SGHTA and CDR2 is FQGNSA. This CDR3 has 15 amino acids. The CDR3: CASSLTSGSTDTQYF. CDR3 DNA: TGTGCCAGCAGCTTAACTAGCGGCAGCACAGATACGCAGTATTTT.

This CDR3 is CASSVGPAGENEQYF. The CDR3, as DNA: TGTGCCAGCAGCGTTGGACCAGCGGGAGAGAACGAGCAGTACTTC. The chain has TRBV9 and TRBJ2-5; 8 nucleotides match TRBD2. The tail of the sequence fits TRBJ2-7 better, so the J call may be wrong. The CDR3 runs 15 residues. Germline V gene data show CDR1 as SGDLS and CDR2 as YYNGEE.

This chain links TRBV19 with TRBJ1-1; D possibly corresponds to TRBD1 (6 bases). V was pared by 4 bases and J by 0 bases, with 12 bases between. The length of the CDR3 is 15 residues. The germline V gene has CDR1 LNHDA and CDR2 SQIVND (reference sequence). CDR3 region: CASSKPQGMNTEAFF. The CDR3 bases are TGTGCCAGTAGTAAGCCTCAGGGGATGAACACTGAAGCTTTCTTT.

This clone was counted between two and nine times. This chain links TRBV5-8 with TRBJ1-2; D gene uncertain. The germline V gene has CDR1 SGHTS and CDR2 YDEGEE. The germline V and J ends were trimmed by 1 base and 2 bases, with 6 bases remaining between them. CDR3 length: 13 residues. CDR3: CASSLHQNYGYTF. CDR3 DNA sequence: TGTGCCAGCAGCTTGCATCAAAACTATGGCTACACCTTC.

This clone was seen only a few times. J is TRBJ2-3 and V is TRBV6-1; the match to TRBD2 covers 7 bases. In germline, CDR1 is MNHNS, CDR2 SASEGT. Trimming removed 6 bases from V and 5 bases from J; junction bases left unmatched: 5. CDR3 length: 13 amino acids. CDR3 nucleotides: TGTGCCAGCAGGTGGGAGGGAATAGATACGCAGTATTTT. As protein: CASRWEGIDTQYF.

CDR3 loop: CAWGQGSHQPQHF. For the CDR3, the DNA is TGTGCCTGGGGACAGGGGTCCCATCAGCCCCAGCATTTT. This sequence joins TRBV30 and TRBJ1-5; 9 positions agree with TRBD1. Germline loops: CDR1 GTSNPN, CDR2 SVGIG (reference sequence). The CDR3 has 13 amino acids. V gave up 5 bases and J gave up 5 bases; unmatched junction bases: 4.

Only a few counts were recorded for this clone. The V call is TRBV18, the J call TRBJ1-1; TRBD1 matches 8 bases. The CDR3 totals 15 residues. CDR1 is KGHSH, CDR2 LQKENI, per germline. V gave up 0 bases and J gave up 3 bases; unmatched junction bases: 3. The CDR3 nucleotides are TGTGCCAGCTCACCACCGGCCAGGGGGCACACTGAAGCTTTCTTT. Its protein is CASSPPARGHTEAFF.

There are a few counts of this clone. The chain links TRBV28 to TRBJ1-2; D might be TRBD1 (5 bases). Per the germline V gene, CDR1 is MDHEN and CDR2 is SYDVKM. The CDR3 loop spans 12 amino acids. V was trimmed by 6 bases and J by 4 bases, leaving 9 bases between them. CDR3 in amino acids: CASSMGGYGYTF. DNA of the CDR3: TGTGCCAGCAGCATGGGGGGCTATGGCTACACCTTC.

V is TRBV5-4 and J is TRBJ1-1; a weak D match, TRBD1 (5 bases). Trimming took off 3 bases at V and 4 bases at J, with 16 bases between the two ends. The CDR3 is 15 residues long. Germline CDR1 is SGHNT and CDR2 is YYREEE (reference sequence). The CDR3 nucleotides are TGTGCCAGCAGCTCGGGGGGGGAGGTGGGCACTGAAGCTTTCTTT. Its translation: CASSSGGEVGTEAFF.

The rearrangement links TRBV11-1 to TRBJ1-1; 7 bases line up with TRBD1. This CDR3 contains 14 residues. The V gene end was trimmed by 5 bases and the J gene end by 0 bases; junction bases not matched to a gene: 3. Germline CDR1 reads SGHAT; CDR2 reads FQDESV (reference sequence). CDR3 coding DNA: TGTGCCAGCAGCGCACAGGGGATGAACACTGAAGCTTTCTTT. Its translation: CASSAQGMNTEAFF.

This clone appeared a few times. The chain links TRBV30 to TRBJ2-3; possible D gene TRBD2, 5 bases. CDR3 size: 14 residues. V lost 0 bases, J lost 7 bases, and 14 bases lay in between. Germline CDR1 GTSNPN, CDR2 SVGIG (reference sequence). This CDR3 reads CAWSVRGRAYTQYF. The CDR3 DNA reads as TGTGCCTGGAGTGTACGGGGTCGGGCGTATACGCAGTATTTT.

This clone was seen only a few times. The V and J genes are TRBV4-3 and TRBJ2-5; D remains unclear. The better agreement between TRBJ2-7 and the DNA end casts doubt on the J call. This CDR3 is 13 amino acids long. Germline lookup yields CDR1 LGHNA and CDR2 YSLEER. CDR3 residues: CASGQHEAYEQYF. The CDR3 DNA reads TGCGCCAGCGGGCAGCACGAAGCCTACGAGCAGTACTTC.

This clone was found a few times. V and J are TRBV5-5 and TRBJ1-5; perhaps TRBD1 as D (6 bases). In germline, CDR1 is SGHKS, CDR2 YYEKEE (reference sequence). The CDR3 is made up of 15 amino acids. With 8 bases removed from V and 0 bases from J, the gap between germline ends came to 15 bases. The CDR3 DNA reads TGTGCCAGTACCGGGACACCCGATAGCAATCAGCCCCAGCATTTT. Residues: CASTGTPDSNQPQHF.

With respect to this clone: Germline is not matched at one junction end, which may reflect a read error. The V gene is TRBV15, the J gene TRBJ2-1; maybe TRBD2 (6 bases). The CDR3 is made up of 13 amino acids. Per germline, CDR1 LNHNV and CDR2 YYDKDF (reference sequence). The CDR3 DNA reads TGTGCCAGCGGGAAGGGATTGTTAAATGAGCAGCTCTTC. Amino acids: CASGKGLLNEQLF.

In its sample, this clone was seen many times. The V call is TRBV29-1, the J call TRBJ1-1, with 8 positions matching TRBD1. The CDR3 has 13 amino acids. V was pared by 7 bases and J by 4 bases, with 8 bases of the junction left unmatched. Germline V gene lookup returns CDR1 SQVTM and CDR2 ANQGSEA. The CDR3 loop reads CSADKGQGTEAFF. The CDR3 nucleotides read TGCAGCGCCGACAAAGGACAGGGCACTGAAGCTTTCTTT.

This clone was counted a few times. The chain has TRBV7-9 and TRBJ1-2, with D tentatively TRBD1 (6 bases). Germline V CDR1 and CDR2: SEHNR, FQNEAQ (reference sequence). V was clipped by 5 bases and J by 6 bases, with 19 bases between them. The CDR3 extends over 15 amino acids. CDR3 sequence (DNA): TGTGCCAGCAGCCCCCTCGGACAGACAAGGGATGGCTACACCTTC. It translates to CASSPLGQTRDGYTF.

The V call is TRBV5-4, the J call TRBJ2-3; possibly TRBD2 for D (7 bases). This CDR3 has 16 amino acids. The germline gives CDR1 SGHNT, CDR2 YYREEE (reference sequence). V was cut by 8 bases and J by 0 bases, with 19 bases left in between. CDR3 residues: CASRKVGGASTDTQYF. CDR3 DNA: TGTGCCAGTAGAAAAGTGGGGGGGGCAAGCACAGATACGCAGTATTTT.

This clone appeared a few times. The chain recombines TRBV28 with TRBJ2-1; the match to TRBD1 covers 7 bases. CDR1 and CDR2 (germline): MDHEN, SYDVKM. With V trimmed by 6 bases and J by 8 bases, 16 bases remained unmatched. The CDR3 runs to 16 residues. The CDR3 protein is CASRAAGTDTVHEQFF. The CDR3 DNA reads TGTGCCAGCAGAGCAGCCGGGACAGATACGGTCCATGAGCAGTTCTTC.